The 3 T cell receptor beta chains below come from one sample, sequenced in a study of metastatic and nonmetastatic thyroid tumors. TCRdb used MiXCR to call clones anew from the PCR reads. Here the sample spans more than 85,000 clones, 7.5% to 9% being singletons. Nobody among the patients had been given any treatment before thyroid surgery. The specimen was blood. These receptors came from a female donor with papillary thyroid cancer or a benign thyroid nodule (not recorded which). Some clones in this sample may be carry-over from other donors' samples.

This clone appeared many times. An end of the junction does not agree with germline; a read error may underlie this. V gene TRBV20-1 combines with J gene TRBJ1-3, with 7 bases lining up with TRBD1. The germline V gene has CDR1 DFQATT and CDR2 SNEGSKA (reference sequence). CDR3 length: 12 residues. The CDR3 is CSSRGRGNTIYF. CDR3 sequence (DNA): TGCAGTTCTAGGGGGCGAGGAAACACCATATATTTT.

Many counts were recorded for this clone. This chain connects TRBV4-1 to TRBJ2-7; perhaps D is TRBD1 or TRBD2 (7 bases each). V lost 0 bases and J 6 bases, leaving 15 bases between the germline ends. The germline CDR1 and CDR2 sequences are MGHRA and YSYEKL. The CDR3 covers 15 residues. The CDR3 nucleotides are TGCGCCAGCAGCCAAGATCGGGACAGCGGGGTCGAGCAGTACTTC. It specifies CASSQDRDSGVEQYF.

There are many counts of this clone. The chain uses TRBV11-2 and TRBJ2-3; TRBD2 matches at 8 bases. The length of the CDR3 is 18 residues. Germline CDR1 reads SGHAT; CDR2 reads FQNNGV. J lost 0 bases, V lost 0 bases, and 8 bases had no gene match. The DNA for the CDR3 is TGTGCCAGCAGCTTAGACCTACTAGCGGTGGTTAGCACAGATACGCAGTATTTT. This codes for CASSLDLLAVVSTDTQYF.